The entry below gives a single T cell receptor beta chain sequence along with its context. TCRdb's copy holds only in-frame clones and misses some; the assay was immunoSEQ multiplex PCR. The sample carries around 60,000 clones, just over 90% recorded once. These data are taken from a study of T cell changes during pregnancy in multiple sclerosis. This receptor was taken from a female donor with multiple sclerosis, enrolled in a pregnancy study. This specimen was CD4+ T cells from peripheral blood mononuclear cells, taken before pregnancy.

CDR3 DNA sequence: TGTGCCAGCAGCTTAACGGACAGTTACTACGAGCAGTACTTC. Amino acid sequence: CASSLTDSYYEQYF. The chain has TRBV7-2 and TRBJ2-7; D perhaps matches TRBD1 (6 bases). The CDR3 consists of 14 residues. Trimming shortened V by 2 bases and J by 3 bases, and 11 bases separated the two germline ends. The germline V gene has CDR1 SGHTA and CDR2 FQGNSA.